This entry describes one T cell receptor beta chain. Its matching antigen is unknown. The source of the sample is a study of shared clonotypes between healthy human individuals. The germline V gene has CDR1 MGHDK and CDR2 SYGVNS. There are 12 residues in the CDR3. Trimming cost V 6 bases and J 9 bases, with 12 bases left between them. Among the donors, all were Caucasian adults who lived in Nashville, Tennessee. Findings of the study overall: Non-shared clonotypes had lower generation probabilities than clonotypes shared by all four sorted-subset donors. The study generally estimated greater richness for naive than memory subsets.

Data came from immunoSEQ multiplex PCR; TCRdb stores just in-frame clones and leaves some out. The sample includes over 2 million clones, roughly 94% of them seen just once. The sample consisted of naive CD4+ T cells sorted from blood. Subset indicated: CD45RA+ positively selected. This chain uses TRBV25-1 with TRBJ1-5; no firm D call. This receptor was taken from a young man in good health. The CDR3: CASSLAGLPQHF. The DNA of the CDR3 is TGTGCCAGCAGCCTGGCGGGTTTGCCCCAGCATTTT.